The 21 T cell receptor beta chains below all came from one sample that was sequenced in a study of spatial heterogeneity in lung cancer (dated by TCRdb to between 2017 and 2020). Reading the label with the study, this specimen's time point is: sample taken at primary tumor resection. No antigens are known for them. Results and caveats for the whole study, not just this receptor: The tumor nonsynonymous mutation count correlated with the number of expanded intratumoral alpha and beta TCRs.

Libraries were made using 5' RACE. Sequencing was performed on a NextSeq 500. In TCRdb, the public reads were trimmed at Q25 with fastp and aligned with MiXCR, with productive beta chains retained. Records with the same CDR3 protein are collapsed into one entry carrying the most frequent genes and DNA. This sample gives 8,000 to 10,000 distinct CDR3 sequences in total; roughly an eighth of them show up just once. The top ten constitute approximately 14% of the sample. This material consisted of lung tumor tissue, taken at surgery. The receptors here all came from a male donor with early-stage non-small cell lung cancer.

This clonotype was detected many times. Within a library made for alpha chains, this beta chain is off target, and its count is uninformative. The rearrangement uses TRBV9 and TRBJ2-2; 10 bases are shared with TRBD1. This CDR3 comprises 14 residues. The germline gives CDR1 SGDLS, CDR2 YYNGEE. V shed 3 bases, J shed 4 bases, and the junction held 0 bases outside the gene matches. The CDR3: CASSGTGGTGELFF. The CDR3 DNA follows: TGTGCCAGCAGCGGGACAGGGGGCACCGGGGAGCTGTTTTTT.

Ten or more counts support this clonotype. Within a library made for alpha chains, this beta chain is off target, and its count is uninformative. V usage is TRBV30 and J usage is TRBJ2-3, with D uncertain. The V gene lost 3 bases and the J gene lost 0 bases, with 10 bases spanning the gap. Germline V CDR1 and CDR2: GTSNPN, SVGIG (reference sequence). The CDR3 consists of 14 residues. CDR3 sequence: CAWRQFTSTDTQYF. The CDR3 bases are TGTGCCTGGAGACAGTTTACTAGCACAGATACGCAGTATTTT.

This clonotype was observed at least ten times. Within a library made for alpha chains, this beta chain is off target, and its count is uninformative. The chain recombines TRBV11-2 with TRBJ2-3; 11 nucleotides line up with TRBD2. V gave up 4 bases and J gave up 2 bases; unmatched junction bases: 5. The CDR3 totals 16 residues. Germline CDR1 is SGHAT and CDR2 is FQNNGV. The CDR3 spells CASSYRLAGPTDTQYF. The CDR3 DNA reads TGTGCCAGCAGCTATAGACTAGCGGGGCCCACAGATACGCAGTATTTT. Combining the CDR3 with reference TRBV11-2 and TRBJ2-3 gives the whole variable domain EAGVAQSPRYKIIEKRQSVAFWCNPISGHATLYWYQQILGQGPKLLIQFQNNGVVDDSQLPKDRFSAERLKGVDSTLKIQPAKLEDSAVYLCASSYRLAGPTDTQYFGPGTRLTVL.

Many counts were recorded for this clonotype. Little can be read into the size of this beta chain, an off-target read in a library designed for alpha chains. This chain joins TRBV4-1 and TRBJ2-3, with D possibly TRBD2 on 5 matching bases. V was cut by 2 bases and J by 4 bases, with 13 bases left in between. Germline V CDR1 and CDR2: MGHRA, YSYEKL. CDR3 length: 15 amino acids. Here the CDR3 DNA reads TGCGCCAGCAGCCAATATCACGAGGGCCCAGATACGCAGTATTTT. Translated, it gives CASSQYHEGPDTQYF.

This clonotype is deemed medium-sized. Because the library targeted alpha chains, this beta chain is an off-target read whose size means little. The rearrangement links TRBV27 to TRBJ2-2, with 8 bases identical to TRBD1. CDR3 length equals 16 residues. Germline lookup yields CDR1 MNHEY and CDR2 SMNVEV (reference sequence). Germline trimming cut 6 bases from V and 0 bases from J; bases unmatched to any gene: 6. The DNA of the CDR3 is TGTGCCAGCAGAGAGACAGGGGATACGAACACCGGGGAGCTGTTTTTT. It is translated as CASRETGDTNTGELFF.

This clonotype was observed at least ten times. Little can be read into the size of this beta chain, an off-target read in a library designed for alpha chains. This rearrangement joins TRBV7-2 to TRBJ1-1; 8 bases align to TRBD1. The CDR3 spans 13 residues. Germline-derived CDR1 and CDR2 are SGHTA and FQGNSA. After removal of 6 bases from V and 5 bases from J, the junction contained 5 bases not matched to a gene. This chain's CDR3 is CASRRQGRTEAFF. The CDR3 bases are TGTGCCAGCAGACGACAGGGGAGGACTGAAGCTTTCTTT.

In its sample, this clonotype was seen many times. Being off target in a library aimed at alpha chains, this beta chain has a size of little meaning. This chain uses TRBV5-1 with TRBJ2-1, with 10 nucleotides matching TRBD1. The CDR3 is 15 amino acids. CDR1 and CDR2 (germline): SGHRS, YFSETQ. Trimming removed 0 bases from V and 9 bases from J; junction bases left unmatched: 6. CDR3 region: CASSLEGQGIGEQFF. CDR3 sequence (DNA): TGCGCCAGCAGCTTGGAGGGACAGGGGATCGGTGAGCAGTTCTTC.

In this sample, this clonotype is medium-sized. Because this beta chain is a stray read in a library intended to capture alpha chains, its abundance should not be given much weight. The chain combines TRBV7-9 with TRBJ2-7; TRBD1 matches at 7 bases. CDR1 is SEHNR and CDR2 is FQNEAQ in the germline V gene (reference sequence). There are 15 residues in the CDR3. V shed 4 bases and J 3 bases; nucleotides not matched to a gene: 9. CDR3 sequence: CASSSGSDRVYEQYF. For the CDR3, the DNA is TGTGCCAGCAGCTCCGGTTCCGACAGGGTCTACGAGCAGTACTTC.

By its share, this clonotype is medium-sized. A library made for alpha chains picked up this beta chain off target, so its size means little. This chain links TRBV5-5 with TRBJ1-1, with D tentatively TRBD1 (6 bases). The CDR3 runs to 17 residues. CDR1 is SGHKS, CDR2 YYEKEE, per germline (reference sequence). V was trimmed by 4 bases and J by 1 base, leaving 20 bases between them. The CDR3 nucleotides read TGTGCCAGCAGCGGATTAAGGGAACAGGGAGGGAACACTGAAGCTTTCTTT. This translates into CASSGLREQGGNTEAFF.

This clonotype has just one count. The library was built for alpha chains, so this beta chain is an off-target read and its size means little. This chain joins TRBV7-9 and TRBJ2-2, with 7 positions matching TRBD1. In germline, CDR1 is SEHNR, CDR2 FQNEAQ (reference sequence). Trimming cost V 3 bases and J 6 bases; bases outside gene matches: 19. This CDR3 comprises 19 residues. The CDR3 here is CASSLRLMRGQKDAGELFF. CDR3 in DNA: TGTGCCAGCAGCTTGAGACTGATGAGGGGACAGAAAGATGCCGGGGAGCTGTTTTTT.

In its sample, this clonotype was seen many times. A library made for alpha chains picked up this beta chain off target, so its size means little. The CDR3 nucleotides are TGTGCCATCCTCCCGGACGCACTAGCGGGTAGAAGCTCCTACAATGAGCAGTTCTTC. This gives the protein CAILPDALAGRSSYNEQFF. The V and J genes are TRBV12-3 or TRBV12-4 and TRBJ2-1, with 9 bases matching TRBD2. Trimming at V came to 10 bases and at J to 0 bases, leaving 19 bases not matched to a gene. The CDR3 loop spans 19 amino acids.

This clonotype was picked up many times. This beta chain slipped into a library made for alpha chains as a stray read, so its size is not meaningful. The J gene is TRBJ2-1, the V gene TRBV7-3, with 8 bases identical to TRBD2. This CDR3 region has 17 residues. J gave up 0 bases and V 0 bases, and 4 bases lay outside the gene matches. Germline CDR1 reads SGHTA; CDR2 reads FQGTGA. The CDR3 reads CASSLTFLAGSYNEQFF. As DNA, the CDR3 is TGTGCCAGCAGCTTAACGTTTCTAGCGGGCTCCTACAATGAGCAGTTCTTC.

This clonotype is labeled as medium-sized. In a library made to pick up alpha chains, this beta chain is a stray read with a size that means little. The genes are TRBV6-2 or TRBV6-3 and TRBJ2-2; a possible D gene is TRBD2 (6 bases). Germline CDR1 and CDR2: MNHEY and SVGEGT. V was shortened by 5 bases and J by 0 bases, with 13 bases between the two germline ends. CDR3 size: 16 residues. In nucleotides, the CDR3 is TGTGCCAGCAGTGGCACTAGCCCATCGAACACCGGGGAGCTGTTTTTT. Its protein is CASSGTSPSNTGELFF.

This clonotype was seen repeatedly, ten times or more. In a library made to pick up alpha chains, this beta chain is a stray read with a size that means little. The chain employs TRBV20-1 and TRBJ1-1; D may be TRBD1 (5 bases). The CDR3 spans 13 residues. CDR1 DFQATT and CDR2 SNEGSKA come from the germline V gene (reference sequence). The ends were cut back, 4 bases at V and 5 bases at J, with 14 bases in the middle. CDR3 sequence: CSAMEGQGTEAFF. The DNA of the CDR3 is TGCAGTGCTATGGAGGGGCAGGGAACTGAAGCTTTCTTT.

This clonotype has at least ten counts. This beta chain is off target for a library built for alpha chains, so its abundance means little. The chain has TRBV7-9 and TRBJ1-4; 9 positions match TRBD1. Germline V CDR1 and CDR2: SEHNR, FQNEAQ (reference sequence). The ends lost 4 bases at V and 8 bases at J; junction bases unmatched: 5. The CDR3 is made up of 14 amino acids. Here the CDR3 reads CASSSGTGLEKLFF. The CDR3 DNA reads TGTGCCAGCAGCTCCGGGACAGGGTTAGAAAAACTGTTTTTT.

The sample holds many counts of this clonotype. The size of this beta chain means little, since it is a stray read in a library made for alpha chains. The chain recombines TRBV6-1 with TRBJ1-1, with a tentative D call TRBD1 (6 bases). This CDR3 has 13 amino acids. From germline, CDR1 is MNHNS and CDR2 SASEGT. Deletions cut 3 bases from V and 11 bases from J, with 16 bases between. The CDR3 DNA reads as TGTGCCAGCAGTGAGGGAACAGACAGGTTCGCTTTCTTT. Translated, it gives CASSEGTDRFAFF.

By proportion, this clonotype is large. With the library built for alpha chains, this beta chain is off target and its frequency is not meaningful. V gene TRBV20-1 combines with J gene TRBJ2-7; perhaps TRBD2 as D (6 bases). Between the trimmed V and J ends, which lost 5 bases and 0 bases, there was a span of 14 bases. Germline CDR1 and CDR2: DFQATT and SNEGSKA (reference sequence). This CDR3 contains 14 residues. Here the CDR3 DNA reads TGCAGTGCTGGATTGGGGGGAAGCTCCTACGAGCAGTACTTC. It is translated as CSAGLGGSSYEQYF.

This clonotype was seen a single time. The library was prepared for alpha chains; this beta chain is a stray read, so its frequency means little. The chain carries TRBV5-1 and TRBJ2-6; 9 bases map to TRBD1. Germline V lookup: CDR1 SGHRS, CDR2 YFSETQ. The CDR3 runs 16 residues. The V and J ends lost 4 bases and 5 bases, in that order; junction bases with no gene match: 7. In DNA form, the CDR3 reads TGCGCCAGCAGCCCGGGACAGGGCATAAGGGCCAACGTCCTGACTTTC. It specifies CASSPGQGIRANVLTF.

As to this clonotype: The library was prepared for alpha chains; this beta chain is a stray read, so its frequency means little. This chain joins TRBV30 and TRBJ2-1, with TRBD2 matching 12 bases. The CDR3 is 17 amino acids. The V and J ends lost 1 base and 4 bases, in that order; junction bases with no gene match: 8. Germline assignment: CDR1 GTSNPN and CDR2 SVGIG (reference sequence). CDR3 coding DNA: TGTGCCTGGAGTGGGTTTGGGCTAGCGGGAGGGTACAATGAGCAGTTCTTC. This gives the protein CAWSGFGLAGGYNEQFF.

This clonotype was observed a handful of times. Since it is a stray read in a library aimed at alpha chains, this beta chain has a size that is not meaningful. J is TRBJ1-6 and V is TRBV6-4; unclear D gene. Germline values: CDR1 MRHNA, CDR2 SNTAGT. The CDR3 runs to 13 residues. V was trimmed by 6 bases and J by 12 bases, leaving 15 bases between them. CDR3 in amino acids: CASSLYGLGPLHF. The CDR3 bases are TGTGCCAGCAGCTTATACGGACTGGGACCCCTCCACTTT.

Concerning this clonotype: As an off-target read in a library built for alpha chains, this beta chain has a frequency of little significance. The V call is TRBV7-8, the J call TRBJ2-7; TRBD1 agrees at 7 bases. In germline, CDR1 is SGHVS, CDR2 FQNEAQ. This CDR3 contains 15 residues. The V segment lost 5 bases and the J segment 4 bases; nucleotides outside the gene matches: 11. The chain's CDR3 is CASSIRQGTGYEQYF. The CDR3 DNA is TGTGCCAGCAGCATCCGACAGGGAACGGGGTACGAGCAGTACTTC.